The source of this T cell receptor beta chain is a study of OX40 agonist ivuxolimab in advanced cancers. Study context: Patients treated during dose escalation were battling hepatocellular carcinoma, melanoma, renal cell or head and neck cancer. People who had prior anti-PD-1, anti-PD-L1 or anti-CTLA-4 therapy could take part, and around 40% had some.

The method was immunoSEQ multiplex PCR; TCRdb's version includes in-frame clones alone and lacks a portion of them. Here the sample spans fewer than 75,000 clones, approximately 90% being singletons. General study points: CD8+ T cells averaged more expanded clones than CD4+. Among the lowest levels of clonal expansion were found in partial responders at 0.1-3.0 mg/kg.

Note on this clone: No antigen is known for it.

Germline assignment: CDR1 SGHNT and CDR2 YYREEE (reference sequence). CDR3 length: 16 residues. V trimming: 1 base; J trimming: 6 bases; junction bases outside the gene matches: 2. Specimen: CD4+ or CD8+ T cells sorted from blood, collected in a trial of the OX40 agonist ivuxolimab. The receptor was isolated from an adult with an advanced solid tumor such as melanoma, head and neck, liver or kidney cancer. The chain uses TRBV5-4 and TRBJ2-1; 15 nucleotides agree with TRBD2. The CDR3 is CASSLSGLAGGNEQFF. As DNA, the CDR3 is TGTGCCAGCAGCTTGTCGGGACTAGCGGGAGGCAATGAGCAGTTCTTC.